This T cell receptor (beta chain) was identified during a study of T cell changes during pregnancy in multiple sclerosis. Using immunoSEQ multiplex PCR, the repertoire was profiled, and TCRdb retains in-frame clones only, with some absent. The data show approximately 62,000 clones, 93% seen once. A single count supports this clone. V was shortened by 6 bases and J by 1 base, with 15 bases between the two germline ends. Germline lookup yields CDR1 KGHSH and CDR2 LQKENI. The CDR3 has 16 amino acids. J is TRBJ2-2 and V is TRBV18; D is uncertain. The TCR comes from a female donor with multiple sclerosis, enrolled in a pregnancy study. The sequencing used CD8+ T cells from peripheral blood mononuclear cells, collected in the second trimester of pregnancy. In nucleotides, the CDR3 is TGTGCCAGCTCCCTCCCGGAGTCTCTGAACACCGGGGAGCTGTTTTTT. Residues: CASSLPESLNTGELFF.